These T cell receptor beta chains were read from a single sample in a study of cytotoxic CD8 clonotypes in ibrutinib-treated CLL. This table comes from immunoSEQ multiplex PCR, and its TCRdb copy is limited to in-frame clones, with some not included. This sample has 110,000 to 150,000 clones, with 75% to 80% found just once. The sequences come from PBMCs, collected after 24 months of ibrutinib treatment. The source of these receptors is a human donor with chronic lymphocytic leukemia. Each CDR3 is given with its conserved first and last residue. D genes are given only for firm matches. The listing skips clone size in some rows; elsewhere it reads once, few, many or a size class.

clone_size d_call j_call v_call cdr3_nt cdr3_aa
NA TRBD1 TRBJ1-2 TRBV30 TGTGCCTGGAGGGCCCTGCGGGACAGAGCTAACTATGGCTACACCTTC CAWRALRDRANYGYTF
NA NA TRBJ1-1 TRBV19 TGTGCCAGTACCTGGGGGGGCGCCGGGTCGGGTACTGAAGCTTTCTTT CASTWGGAGSGTEAFF
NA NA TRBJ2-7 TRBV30 TGTGCCGGAAGGGGCCCGGCGAACTACGAGCAGTACTTC CAGRGPANYEQYF
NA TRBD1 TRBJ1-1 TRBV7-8 TGTGCCAGCAGCTTCCGGACAGGCTCCACTGAAGCTTTCTTT CASSFRTGSTEAFF
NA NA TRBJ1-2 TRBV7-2 TGTGCCAGCAGCCCACAGGTCCGTGGCTACACCTTC CASSPQVRGYTF
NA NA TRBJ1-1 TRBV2 TGTGCCAGCAGTCCGGATGGTGAAGCTTTCTTT CASSPDGEAFF
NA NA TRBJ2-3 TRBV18 TGTGCCAGCTCCCCCCCCGGATTGGAAGATACGCAGTATTTT CASSPPGLEDTQYF
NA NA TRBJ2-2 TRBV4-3 TGCGCCAGCGGCTCGGGGGTCTCCTGGGGGGACCCCGGGGAGCTGTTTTTT CASGSGVSWGDPGELFF
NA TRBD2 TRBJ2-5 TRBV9 TGTGCCAGCAGCGTAGGGGCTAGCGGGACCGGGGGGGAGACCCAGTACTTC CASSVGASGTGGETQYF
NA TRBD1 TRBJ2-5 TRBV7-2 TGTGCCAGCAGCCGCGACAGGGGGTGGGAGACCCAGTACTTC CASSRDRGWETQYF
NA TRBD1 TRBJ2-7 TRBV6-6 TGTGCCAGCAGTTACTCGGGGACAGCCGCCTACGAGCAGTACTTC CASSYSGTAAYEQYF
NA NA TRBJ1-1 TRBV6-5 TGTGCCAGCAGTTACGCGTGGAACACTGAAGCTTTCTTT CASSYAWNTEAFF
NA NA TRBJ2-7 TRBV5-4 TGTGCCAGCAGCCCCGATGCGGACAGCTCCTACGAGCAGTACTTC CASSPDADSSYEQYF
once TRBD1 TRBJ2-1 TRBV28 TGTGCCAGCAGTTTTCGGCAGGGGGCCTACAATGAGCAGTTCTTC CASSFRQGAYNEQFF
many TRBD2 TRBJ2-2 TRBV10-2 TGCGCCAGCAGTGCCGGACTAGCGGGCACCGGGGAGCTGTTTTTT CASSAGLAGTGELFF
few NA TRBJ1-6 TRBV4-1 TGCGCCAGCAGCCAAGGGCCAACAGGGTTCTATAATTCACCCCTCCACTTT CASSQGPTGFYNSPLHF
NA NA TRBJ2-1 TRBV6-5 TGTGCCAGCAGTGGGACCTCTAGGGACAATGAGCAGTTCTTC CASSGTSRDNEQFF
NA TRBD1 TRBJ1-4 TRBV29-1 TGCAGCGTCAGGACAGGGGTGGAAAAACTGTTTTTT CSVRTGVEKLFF
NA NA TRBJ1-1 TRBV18 TGTGCCAGCTCAGGGGCCATTCAAACTGAAGCTTTCTTT CASSGAIQTEAFF
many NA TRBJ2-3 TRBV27 TGTGCCAGCAGTCCAACCGGGACGGAGAACAGGGATACGCAGTATTTT CASSPTGTENRDTQYF
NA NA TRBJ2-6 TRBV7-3 TGTGCCAGCAGCTTAATGAGCTCTGGGGCCAACGTCCTGACTTTC CASSLMSSGANVLTF
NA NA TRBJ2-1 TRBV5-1 TGCGCCAGCAGCTTGGGAGGGCATGAGCAGTTCTTC CASSLGGHEQFF
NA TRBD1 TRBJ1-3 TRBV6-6 TGTGCCAGCAGAGCAGGGGGTTCTGGAAACACCATATATTTT CASRAGGSGNTIYF
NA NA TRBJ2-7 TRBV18 TGTGCCAGCTCACCACCGGGGGTACTGAGGGACGAGCAGTACTTC CASSPPGVLRDEQYF
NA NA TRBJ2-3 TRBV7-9 TGTGCCAGCAGCCCCAGGGTGTTAAGGACAGATACGCAGTATTTT CASSPRVLRTDTQYF
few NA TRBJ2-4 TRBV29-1 TGCAGCGCCACACGTCGGTGGTCCAAAAACATTCAGTACTTC CSATRRWSKNIQYF
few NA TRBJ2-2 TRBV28 TGTGCCAGCAGCCATGCGCGTGTGGGCCCGGAGCTGTTTTTT CASSHARVGPELFF
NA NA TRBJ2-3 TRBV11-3 TGTGCCAGCAGAGACAGTTCCACAGATACGCAGTATTTT CASRDSSTDTQYF
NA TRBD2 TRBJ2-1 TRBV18 TGTGCCAGCTCACCACGGCGGGAGGGGCAGTTCTTC CASSPRREGQFF
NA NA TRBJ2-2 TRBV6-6 TGTGCCAGCAGTACCCCCTCAGACCGCGGGGAGCTGTTTTTT CASSTPSDRGELFF
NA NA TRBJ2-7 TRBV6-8 TGTGCCAGCAGTTATCTGTCCGTACGGGAGCAGTACTTC CASSYLSVREQYF
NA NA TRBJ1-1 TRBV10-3 TGTGCCATCAGTGAACCCGGCGGGCAGGGGAACACTGAAGCTTTCTTT CAISEPGGQGNTEAFF
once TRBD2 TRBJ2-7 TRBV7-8 TGTGCCAGCAGCTCACCCCTAGCGGGAGAGTACGAGCAGTACTTC CASSSPLAGEYEQYF
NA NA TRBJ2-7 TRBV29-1 TGCAGCGTAGGGACACCCAGCGGCGAGCAGTACTTC CSVGTPSGEQYF
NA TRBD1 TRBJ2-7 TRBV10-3 TGTGCCATCAGGAAGCCGGGACAGGGCGGTCGGGAGCAGTACTTC CAIRKPGQGGREQYF
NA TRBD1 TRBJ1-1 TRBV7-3 TGTGCCAGCAGCGGGACAGGGGTGGACACTGAAGCTTTCTTT CASSGTGVDTEAFF
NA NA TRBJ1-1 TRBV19 TGTGCCAGTAGACCCCAGTGGGACCCTGAAGCTTTCTTT CASRPQWDPEAFF
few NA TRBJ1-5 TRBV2 TGTGCCAGCAGTGAAGCGCCCCGGGACCTCGTCCAGCATTTT CASSEAPRDLVQHF
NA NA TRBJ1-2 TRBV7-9 TGTGCCAGCACCAATGGTCTCGGCTTCGGCTACACCTTC CASTNGLGFGYTF
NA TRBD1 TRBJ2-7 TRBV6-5 TGTGCCAGCAGTTTTGTCCAGGGGGCTGGTGAGCAGTACTTC CASSFVQGAGEQYF
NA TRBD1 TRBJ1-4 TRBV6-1 TGTGCCAGCAGCCGAGACAGGGGAACTAATGAAAAACTGTTTTTT CASSRDRGTNEKLFF
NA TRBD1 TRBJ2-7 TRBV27 TGTGCCAGCAGTTTAACGGGACAGGGTCTCCACGAGCAGTACTTC CASSLTGQGLHEQYF
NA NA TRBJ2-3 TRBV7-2 TGTGCCAGCAGCTTAGCGGGGGCCAGGGAGTATTTT CASSLAGAREYF